Following are 32 T cell receptor beta chains from one sample sequenced in a study of shared clonotypes between healthy human individuals. Profiled with immunoSEQ multiplex PCR; TCRdb holds only in-frame clones, not every one. The repertoire has about 2.4 million clones, more than 80% of them found once; the top ten carry roughly 0.14%. Sequenced material: naive CD4+ T cells sorted from blood. Stated subset: CD45RA+ positively selected. The receptors originated from a man aged 18 to 29 in good health.

This chain links TRBV27 with TRBJ2-3; the match to TRBD2 covers 8 bases. Unmatched junction bases numbered 7, after V lost 5 bases and J lost 6 bases. The germline CDR1 and CDR2 sequences are MNHEY and SMNVEV (reference sequence). The CDR3 contains 14 residues. The CDR3 DNA is TGTGCCAGCAGTATGGGACTAGGTGGGGATACGCAGTATTTT. Amino acids: CASSMGLGGDTQYF.

The chain combines TRBV6-5 with TRBJ1-2; 9 nucleotides match TRBD1. From germline, CDR1 is MNHEY and CDR2 SVGAGI. The CDR3 covers 14 residues. V was clipped by 0 bases and J by 4 bases; unmatched bases: 0. The CDR3 loop is CASSYSDRGYGYTF. For the CDR3, the DNA is TGTGCCAGCAGTTACTCGGACAGGGGCTATGGCTACACCTTC.

The V gene is TRBV2, the J gene TRBJ1-4; TRBD1 agrees at 7 bases. Germline CDR1 is SNHLY and CDR2 is FYNNEI. The CDR3 runs to 15 residues. V lost 7 bases and J lost 0; bases outside the gene matches: 5. The CDR3 bases are TGTGCCAGCAAGGCAGGGGGACCAACTAATGAAAAACTGTTTTTT. The encoded protein is CASKAGGPTNEKLFF.

J is TRBJ2-5 and V is TRBV7-2, with 9 bases identical to TRBD1. Matching the DNA end better, TRBJ2-7 makes the J call doubtful. The CDR3 totals 15 residues. Germline loops: CDR1 SGHTA, CDR2 FQGNSA. The CDR3 nucleotides read TGTGCCAGCAGCTTAGCGCGGGGACAGGGCTACGAGCAGTACTTC. This sequence encodes CASSLARGQGYEQYF.

The chain has TRBV15 and TRBJ2-7; a possible D gene is TRBD1 (6 bases). The CDR3 sequence is 14 residues long. V was trimmed by 1 base and J by 8 bases, leaving 15 bases between them. CDR1 is LNHNV and CDR2 is YYDKDF in the germline V gene (reference sequence). The CDR3 protein is CATSRGQTGYQQYF. The CDR3 DNA sequence: TGTGCCACCAGCAGAGGTCAAACAGGGTATCAGCAGTACTTC.

CDR3 coding DNA: TGTGCCAGCAGTGAATTTTGGGGGGCCGGTGAGACCCAGTACTTC. The encoded protein is CASSEFWGAGETQYF. The V call is TRBV2, the J call TRBJ2-5, with D tentatively TRBD1 or TRBD2 (6 bases each). Trimming shortened V by 2 bases and J by 5 bases, and 15 bases separated the two germline ends. CDR1 is SNHLY, CDR2 FYNNEI, per germline. The CDR3 runs 15 residues.

As regards this clone: At the DNA level, this CDR3 is encoded by other sequences in the same sample as well. CDR3 in DNA: TGTGCCAGCAGTACCCGGGGGGCCACTAATGAAAAACTGTTTTTT. Its translation is CASSTRGATNEKLFF. This chain joins TRBV6-5 and TRBJ1-4; the D gene is possibly TRBD1 (6 bases). The length of the CDR3 is 15 residues. The ends were cut back, 5 bases at V and 2 bases at J, with 12 bases in the middle. Germline CDR1 MNHEY, CDR2 SVGAGI.

The chain links TRBV7-8 to TRBJ1-2; D is unclear. This CDR3 contains 14 residues. V was clipped by 0 bases and J by 4 bases, with 9 bases between them. In germline, CDR1 is SGHVS, CDR2 FQNEAQ. CDR3 protein: CASSLAGYGYGYTF. The CDR3 DNA sequence: TGTGCCAGCAGCTTAGCCGGGTATGGCTATGGCTACACCTTC.

The chain recombines TRBV15 with TRBJ2-1; D unclear. V was trimmed by 0 bases and J by 3 bases, leaving 6 bases between them. CDR1 and CDR2 (germline): LNHNV, YYDKDF (reference sequence). This CDR3 region has 14 residues. The CDR3 DNA follows: TGTGCCACCAGCAGAGATATAGGCTACAATGAGCAGTTCTTC. This sequence encodes CATSRDIGYNEQFF. Variable domain in full (rest from reference TRBV15 and TRBJ2-1): DAMVIQNPRYQVTQFGKPVTLSCSQTLNHNVMYWYQQKSSQAPKLLFHYYDKDFNNEADTPDNFQSRRPNTSFCFLDIRSPGLGDTAMYLCATSRDIGYNEQFFGPGTRLTVL.

The V and J genes are TRBV10-3 and TRBJ1-5; D is unclear. The CDR3 is 15 amino acids. Trimming took 2 bases from V and 2 from J, leaving 10 bases between them. Germline V gene data show CDR1 as ENHRY and CDR2 as SYGVKD. The CDR3 DNA reads TGTGCCATCAGTGAGAGATGGCAGGGCAATCAGCCCCAGCATTTT. This gives the protein CAISERWQGNQPQHF.

The rearrangement joins TRBV5-6 to TRBJ2-6, with TRBD2 matching 9 bases. This CDR3 is 18 amino acids long. From germline, CDR1 is SGHDT and CDR2 YYEEEE. V shed 3 bases and J 0 bases; nucleotides not matched to a gene: 7. CDR3 bases: TGTGCCAGCAGCTCAAGGACTAGCGCGTACTCTGGGGCCAACGTCCTGACTTTC. Its protein is CASSSRTSAYSGANVLTF. Based on the CDR3 plus reference TRBV5-6 and TRBJ2-6, the full variable domain is DAGVTQSPTHLIKTRGQQVTLRCSPKSGHDTVSWYQQALGQGPQFIFQYYEEEERQRGNFPDRFSGHQFPNYSSELNVNALLLGDSALYLCASSSRTSAYSGANVLTFGAGSRLTVL.

Turning to this clone: The sample carries other DNA sequences with the same CDR3. The chain has TRBV5-1 and TRBJ2-1; D possibly matches TRBD1 or TRBD2 (5 bases each). CDR3 length: 15 residues. Deletions cut 1 base from V and 1 base from J, with 9 bases between. Germline V gene sequence: CDR1 SGHRS, CDR2 YFSETQ. CDR3 amino acids: CASSLSGGSYNEQFF. The DNA for the CDR3 is TGCGCCAGCAGCTTGTCTGGGGGATCCTACAATGAGCAGTTCTTC.

This rearrangement joins TRBV10-2 to TRBJ2-2, with D perhaps matching TRBD1 (6 bases). Trimming stripped 2 bases from V and 5 bases from J, with 12 bases between. There are 15 residues in the CDR3. Germline V CDR1 and CDR2: WSHSY, SAAADI. The CDR3 loop reads CASSETGRKTGELFF. CDR3 sequence (DNA): TGCGCCAGCAGTGAGACAGGGCGGAAAACCGGGGAGCTGTTTTTT.

The rearrangement uses TRBV5-6 and TRBJ1-3; 7 nucleotides agree with TRBD1. V shed 3 bases and J 4 bases; nucleotides not matched to a gene: 10. The CDR3 loop spans 16 amino acids. Germline CDR1 is SGHDT and CDR2 is YYEEEE. The CDR3 nucleotides are TGTGCCAGCAGCTCCCCGCGGGACAGAAGGGGAAACACCATATATTTT. Protein: CASSSPRDRRGNTIYF.

The CDR3 region has the DNA TGTGCCAGCAGCTTAACCGGGACTACTTGGGGAGAGACCCAGTACTTC. Amino acids: CASSLTGTTWGETQYF. The chain couples TRBV7-2 to TRBJ2-5, with TRBD2 matching 7 bases. Germline CDR1 and CDR2: SGHTA and FQGNSA. V trimming: 2 bases; J trimming: 4 bases; junction bases outside the gene matches: 10. The CDR3 consists of 16 residues.

The genes are TRBV28 and TRBJ2-7, with 8 bases matching TRBD2. The CDR3 has 16 residues. Germline V gene lookup returns CDR1 MDHEN and CDR2 SYDVKM. V was pared by 3 bases and J by 5 bases, with 12 bases of the junction left unmatched. DNA of the CDR3: TGTGCCAGCAGTTTCTCGATGAGCGGGGGTTTTAACGAGCAGTACTTC. This codes for CASSFSMSGGFNEQYF. Full variable domain (remainder filled in from reference TRBV28 and TRBJ2-7): DVKVTQSSRYLVKRTGEKVFLECVQDMDHENMFWYRQDPGLGLRLIYFSYDVKMKEKGDIPEGYSVSREKKERFSLILESASTNQTSMYLCASSFSMSGGFNEQYFGPGTRLTVT.

The J gene is TRBJ2-3, the V gene TRBV7-2, with D maybe TRBD1 (6 bases). Per the germline V gene, CDR1 is SGHTA and CDR2 is FQGNSA. The CDR3 sequence is 13 residues long. V dropped 8 bases and J dropped 2 bases, with 11 bases sitting between them. The CDR3 DNA follows: TGTGCCAGCGGGACACCTATCACAGATACGCAGTATTTT. As protein: CASGTPITDTQYF.

The chain uses TRBV12-5 and TRBJ2-5, with D tentatively TRBD2 (5 bases). Per the germline V gene, CDR1 is LGHNT and CDR2 is FRNRAP. The CDR3 extends over 15 amino acids. Deletions cut 0 bases from V and 0 bases from J, with 8 bases between. CDR3 in amino acids: CASGLVHGDQETQYF. The CDR3 bases are TGTGCTAGTGGTTTGGTACACGGGGACCAAGAGACCCAGTACTTC. The complete variable domain, with remaining parts taken from reference TRBV12-5 and TRBJ2-5, reads DARVTQTPRHKVTEMGQEVTMRCQPILGHNTVFWYRQTMMQGLELLAYFRNRAPLDDSGMPKDRFSAEMPDATLATLKIQPSEPRDSAVYFCASGLVHGDQETQYFGPGTRLLVL.

The gene calls are TRBV19 and TRBJ1-5; the D gene is possibly TRBD1 (6 bases). Germline CDR1 reads LNHDA; CDR2 reads SQIVND (reference sequence). Trimming cost V 6 bases and J 4 bases, with 25 bases left between them. The CDR3 contains 18 residues. CDR3 DNA: TGTGCCAGTAGCCTCGTGAGGGGGAACGGATATCGGAATCAGCCCCAGCATTTT. Amino acids: CASSLVRGNGYRNQPQHF. Drawing the rest from reference TRBV19 and TRBJ1-5, the complete variable domain is DGGITQSPKYLFRKEGQNVTLSCEQNLNHDAMYWYRQDPGQGLRLIYYSQIVNDFQKGDIAEGYSVSREKKESFPLTVTSAQKNPTAFYLCASSLVRGNGYRNQPQHFGDGTRLSIL.

Only a few counts were recorded for this clone. The chain employs TRBV6-1 and TRBJ1-5; D perhaps matches TRBD1 (5 bases). The V gene's germline CDR1 is MNHNS and CDR2 SASEGT. CDR3 length: 13 residues. The V end lost 11 bases, the J end lost 4 bases, and 15 bases lay between the germline ends. This CDR3 reads CASMGQYNQPQHF. CDR3 sequence (DNA): TGTGCCTCCATGGGGCAGTATAATCAGCCCCAGCATTTT.

J is TRBJ2-1 and V is TRBV2, with a tentative D call TRBD1 (6 bases). The V end was cut by 2 bases, the J end by 9 bases, with 14 bases between. The CDR3 consists of 14 residues. The germline gives CDR1 SNHLY, CDR2 FYNNEI. CDR3 coding DNA: TGTGCCAGCAGTGAAAATGGACAGAGGTTTGAGCAGTTCTTC. Encoded protein: CASSENGQRFEQFF.

The chain joins TRBV18 to TRBJ2-3, with D tentatively TRBD1 or TRBD2 (6 bases each). CDR1 and CDR2 (germline): KGHSH, LQKENI. Trimming shortened V by 3 bases and J by 8 bases, and 24 bases separated the two germline ends. This CDR3 region has 17 residues. CDR3 amino acids: CASSPAGGGESVGTQYF. CDR3 in DNA: TGTGCCAGCTCACCTGCCGGGGGCGGAGAATCCGTTGGTACGCAGTATTTT.

The gene calls are TRBV6-6 and TRBJ2-4, with D unresolved. Germline V CDR1 and CDR2: MNHNY, SVGAGI (reference sequence). This CDR3 region has 13 residues. V lost 8 bases and J 0 bases, leaving 8 bases between the germline ends. Written as DNA, the CDR3 is TGTGCCAGCCAGACCCTAGCCAAAAACATTCAGTACTTC. This encodes CASQTLAKNIQYF.

V gene TRBV5-1 combines with J gene TRBJ2-3; TRBD2 aligns across 10 bases. The J segment lost 3 bases and the V segment lost 3 bases, leaving 4 bases of the junction unmatched. The CDR3 contains 15 residues. Germline V lookup: CDR1 SGHRS, CDR2 YFSETQ. For the CDR3, the DNA is TGCGCCAGCAGCTCTAGCGGGAGCGGAACAGATACGCAGTATTTT. It encodes CASSSSGSGTDTQYF.

This chain joins TRBV9 and TRBJ2-3, with TRBD1 matching over 10 bases. The junction had 8 bases not matched to a gene; V was cut back by 3 bases and J by 4 bases. CDR1 and CDR2 (germline): SGDLS, YYNGEE. The CDR3 is 16 residues long. The DNA of the CDR3 is TGTGCCAGCAGCGGTACCGGGACAGGGGCTGCAGATACGCAGTATTTT. Protein product: CASSGTGTGAADTQYF.

The J gene is TRBJ1-4, the V gene TRBV7-9; D uncertain. This CDR3 spans 15 amino acids. Germline CDR1 reads SEHNR; CDR2 reads FQNEAQ (reference sequence). V was cut by 1 base and J by 8 bases, with 14 bases left in between. The CDR3 protein is CASSLESGAKEKLFF. In DNA, the CDR3 is TGTGCCAGCAGCTTAGAATCAGGAGCAAAGGAAAAACTGTTTTTT.

The chain recombines TRBV6-1 with TRBJ1-4; D might be TRBD1 (5 bases). The CDR3 totals 15 residues. Trimming stripped 3 bases from V and 2 bases from J, with 10 bases between. The germline gives CDR1 MNHNS, CDR2 SASEGT. CDR3 residues: CASSDRGGTNEKLFF. In DNA form, the CDR3 reads TGTGCCAGCAGTGACCGCGGGGGGACTAATGAAAAACTGTTTTTT.

The chain employs TRBV28 and TRBJ1-2; 9 bases map to TRBD1. Trimming at V came to 3 bases and at J to 5 bases, leaving 10 bases not matched to a gene. This CDR3 contains 16 residues. Germline V CDR1 and CDR2: MDHEN, SYDVKM. The CDR3 is CASSFQRQGGGYGYTF. In DNA, the CDR3 is TGTGCCAGCAGTTTCCAACGACAGGGGGGAGGGTATGGCTACACCTTC.

This clone occurred a few times. Other DNA sequences within the sample encode an identical CDR3. The chain uses TRBV19 and TRBJ1-5, with 7 nucleotides matching TRBD1. The ends lost 6 bases at V and 3 bases at J; junction bases unmatched: 5. Germline V CDR1 and CDR2: LNHDA, SQIVND (reference sequence). The CDR3 has 14 residues. The CDR3 DNA sequence: TGTGCCAGTAGCACGGACAGGCCCAATCAGCCCCAGCATTTT. It is translated as CASSTDRPNQPQHF.

This sequence joins TRBV19 and TRBJ1-6; a weak D match, TRBD1 (5 bases). The CDR3 has 14 amino acids. Trimming cost V 2 bases and J 7 bases, with 9 bases left between them. Per the germline V gene, CDR1 is LNHDA and CDR2 is SQIVND (reference sequence). CDR3 sequence: CASSIQGVNSPLHF. In DNA form, the CDR3 reads TGTGCCAGTAGTATACAAGGGGTAAATTCACCCCTCCACTTT. The full variable domain, rest sourced from reference TRBV19 and TRBJ1-6, is DGGITQSPKYLFRKEGQNVTLSCEQNLNHDAMYWYRQDPGQGLRLIYYSQIVNDFQKGDIAEGYSVSREKKESFPLTVTSAQKNPTAFYLCASSIQGVNSPLHFGNGTRLTVT.

CDR3 bases: TGTGCCAGCAACGGGGCGGGGGCCAACACCGGGGAGCTGTTTTTT. Protein: CASNGAGANTGELFF. The chain has TRBV28 and TRBJ2-2, with D possibly being TRBD2 (7 bases). Germline loops: CDR1 MDHEN, CDR2 SYDVKM. This CDR3 is 15 amino acids long. Trimming stripped 7 bases from V and 2 bases from J, with 14 bases between. The variable domain in full, completed from reference TRBV28 and TRBJ2-2, reads DVKVTQSSRYLVKRTGEKVFLECVQDMDHENMFWYRQDPGLGLRLIYFSYDVKMKEKGDIPEGYSVSREKKERFSLILESASTNQTSMYLCASNGAGANTGELFFGEGSRLTVL.

This clone was seen a single time. The chain has TRBV10-3 and TRBJ1-6; TRBD1 might be the D (5 bases). The V end lost 10 bases, the J end lost 6 bases, and 19 bases lay between the germline ends. The CDR3 loop spans 15 amino acids. Germline V lookup: CDR1 ENHRY, CDR2 SYGVKD. The CDR3, as DNA: TGTGCCACCTTCCCAGGGTGGGGTGGTAATTCACCCCTCCACTTT. It yields the protein CATFPGWGGNSPLHF.